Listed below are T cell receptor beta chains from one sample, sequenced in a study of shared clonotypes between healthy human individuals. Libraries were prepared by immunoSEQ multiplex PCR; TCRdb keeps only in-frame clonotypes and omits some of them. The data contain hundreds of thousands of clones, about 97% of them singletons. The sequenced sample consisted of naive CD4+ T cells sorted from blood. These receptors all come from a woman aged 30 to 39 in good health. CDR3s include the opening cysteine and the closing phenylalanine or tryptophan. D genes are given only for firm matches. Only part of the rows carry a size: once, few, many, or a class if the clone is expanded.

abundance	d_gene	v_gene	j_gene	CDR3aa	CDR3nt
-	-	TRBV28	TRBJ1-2	CASSSGGPLLDGYTF	TGTGCCAGCAGTTCCGGGGGTCCCCTTCTTGATGGCTACACCTTC
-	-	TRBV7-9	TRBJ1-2	CASSLGREDYGYTF	TGTGCCAGCAGCTTGGGCAGGGAAGACTATGGCTACACCTTC
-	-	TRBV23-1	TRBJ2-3	CASSHSRDSDTDTQYF	TGCGCCAGCAGTCATAGCCGGGACTCCGACACAGATACGCAGTATTTT
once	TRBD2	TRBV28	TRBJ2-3	CASSLISGSGPDTQYF	TGTGCCAGCAGTTTAATTAGCGGGAGTGGGCCAGATACGCAGTATTTT
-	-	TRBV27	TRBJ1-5	CASRTIEAQHF	TGTGCCAGCAGGACCATCGAGGCCCAGCATTTT
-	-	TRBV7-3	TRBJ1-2	CASSLKYGANYGYTF	TGTGCCAGCAGCTTAAAGTACGGAGCTAACTATGGCTACACCTTC
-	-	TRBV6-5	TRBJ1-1	CASSYIGGANTEAFF	TGTGCCAGCAGTTACATTGGTGGGGCGAACACTGAAGCTTTCTTT
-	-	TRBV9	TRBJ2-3	CASSVGQGDTQYF	TGTGCCAGCAGCGTAGGTCAGGGAGATACGCAGTATTTT
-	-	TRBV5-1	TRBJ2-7	CASSFLPDTYEQYF	TGCGCCAGCAGCTTTCTCCCGGATACCTACGAGCAGTACTTC
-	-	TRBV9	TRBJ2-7	CASSVGGDYEQYF	TGTGCCAGCAGCGTAGGGGGAGACTACGAGCAGTACTTC
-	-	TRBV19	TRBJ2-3	CASSKGGKTDTQYF	TGTGCCAGTAGTAAGGGGGGCAAGACAGATACGCAGTATTTT
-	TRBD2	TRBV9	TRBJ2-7	CASSPRNSGSMQSYEQYF	TGTGCCAGCAGCCCCCGTAATAGCGGGAGTATGCAGTCCTACGAGCAGTACTTC
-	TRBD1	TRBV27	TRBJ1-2	CASSLGTGTYGYTF	TGTGCCAGCAGTTTAGGGACAGGGACCTATGGCTACACCTTC
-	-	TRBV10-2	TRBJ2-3	CASSFAGSPDTQYF	TGCGCCAGCAGTTTTGCGGGGTCTCCAGATACGCAGTATTTT
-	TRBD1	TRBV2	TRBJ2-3	CASSGDRGTDTQYF	TGTGCCAGCAGTGGGGACAGGGGCACAGATACGCAGTATTTT
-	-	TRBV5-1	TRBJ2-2	CASSRNPDRPNTGELFF	TGCGCCAGCAGCCGTAACCCCGACCGCCCGAACACCGGGGAGCTGTTTTTT
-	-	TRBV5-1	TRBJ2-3	CASSLMISTDTQYF	TGCGCCAGCAGCTTGATGATTAGCACAGATACGCAGTATTTT
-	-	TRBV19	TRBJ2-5	CASSFGPGETQYF	TGTGCCAGTAGTTTCGGACCAGGGGAGACCCAGTACTTC
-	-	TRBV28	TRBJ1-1	CASSSSLDTEAFF	TGTGCCAGCAGTTCGTCTTTGGACACTGAAGCTTTCTTT
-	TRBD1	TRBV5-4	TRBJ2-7	CASSWDRGGSEQYF	TGTGCCAGCAGTTGGGACAGGGGCGGGTCCGAGCAGTACTTC
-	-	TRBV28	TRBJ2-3	CASRARGISITQYF	TGTGCCAGTAGGGCTAGGGGGATCTCCATTACGCAGTATTTT
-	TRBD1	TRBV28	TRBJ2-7	CASSEIQGTLSYEQYF	TGTGCCAGCAGTGAAATACAGGGGACCCTCTCCTACGAGCAGTACTTC
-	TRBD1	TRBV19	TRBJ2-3	CATTDRGDTDTQYF	TGTGCCACAACGGACAGGGGGGACACAGATACGCAGTATTTT
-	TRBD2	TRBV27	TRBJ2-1	CASREDAGLAYHNEQFF	TGTGCCAGCAGGGAAGACGCGGGACTAGCGTACCACAATGAGCAGTTCTTC
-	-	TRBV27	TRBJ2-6	CASSLSPGANVLTF	TGTGCCAGCAGTTTAAGTCCCGGGGCCAACGTCCTGACTTTC
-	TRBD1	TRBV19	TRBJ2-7	CASGGQGDKRTYEQYF	TGTGCCAGTGGGGGACAGGGGGATAAAAGGACCTACGAGCAGTACTTC
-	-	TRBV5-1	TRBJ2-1	CASSPGTGEVEQFF	TGCGCCAGCAGCCCGGGTACAGGGGAGGTTGAGCAGTTCTTC
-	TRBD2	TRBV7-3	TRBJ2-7	CASSLTIAGGHEQYF	TGTGCCAGCAGCTTAACAATAGCGGGAGGTCACGAGCAGTACTTC
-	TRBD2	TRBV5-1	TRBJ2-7	CATASGTSGDEQYF	TGCGCCACCGCTTCCGGGACTAGCGGGGACGAGCAGTACTTC
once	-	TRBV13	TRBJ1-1	CASSFKPEAFF	TGTGCCAGCAGCTTTAAACCCGAAGCTTTCTTT
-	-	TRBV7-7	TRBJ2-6	CASSQRTSSGANVLTF	TGTGCCAGCAGCCAAAGGACAAGCTCTGGGGCCAACGTCCTGACTTTC
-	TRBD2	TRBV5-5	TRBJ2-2	CASSRSGTTLYTGELFF	TGTGCCAGCAGCCGGTCCGGGACTACTTTATACACCGGGGAGCTGTTTTTT